These 23 T cell receptor beta chains were all obtained from the same sample, sequenced in a study of naive and memory T cell subsets. Two oligonucleotides, mixed equimolar, formed the beta constant-region primer covering TRBC1 and TRBC2. Ligated cDNA was amplified by four rounds of PCR with nested alpha and beta constant-region primers and SP2. TCRdb reprocessed the UMI-ligation and nested PCR reads via MiXCR and lists one record per CDR3 protein. Altogether over 110,000 distinct CDR3 sequences are present, approximately 20% being singletons, with the ten largest covering roughly 0.63%. Study results and limitations: Naive repertoires, especially CD8, held a few larger clonotypes, possibly memory cells re-expressing CD45RA.

The antigens for these receptors are not known. The sample was naive CD8+ T cells from blood. The source of these receptors is a human donor in good health.

The chain recombines TRBV4-3 with TRBJ2-3; 11 nucleotides match TRBD2. The junction had 5 bases not matched to a gene; V was cut back by 4 bases and J by 2 bases. The germline CDR1 and CDR2 sequences are LGHNA and YSLEER. The CDR3 consists of 16 residues. The DNA for the CDR3 is TGCGCCAGCAGCCGACTAGCGGGACAGCCCACAGATACGCAGTATTTT. It codes for CASSRLAGQPTDTQYF.

This clonotype has more than one count but fewer than ten. The J gene is TRBJ1-5, the V gene TRBV15; D call uncertain. Trimming cost V 1 base and J 7 bases, with 8 bases left between them. CDR1 is LNHNV and CDR2 is YYDKDF in the germline V gene (reference sequence). The CDR3 is made up of 13 amino acids. CDR3: CATSRGLGQPQHF. The CDR3 DNA reads as TGTGCCACCAGCAGAGGGTTAGGACAGCCCCAGCATTTT.

This clonotype was recorded once. This sequence joins TRBV4-1 and TRBJ2-3, with 10 bases matching TRBD2. Germline lookup yields CDR1 MGHRA and CDR2 YSYEKL. CDR3 size: 17 residues. V dropped 3 bases and J dropped 2; count of bases not matched to a gene: 8. The CDR3 loop is CASSHRPGLAATDTQYF. As DNA, the CDR3 is TGCGCCAGCAGCCACCGACCCGGACTAGCGGCCACAGATACGCAGTATTTT.

This clonotype was observed at least ten times. The chain employs TRBV5-1 and TRBJ1-1; D is unresolved. The CDR3 is made up of 12 amino acids. V lost 1 base and J 2 bases, leaving 3 bases between the germline ends. Per the germline V gene, CDR1 is SGHRS and CDR2 is YFSETQ. DNA for the CDR3: TGCGCCAGCAGCTTGTCCAACACTGAAGCTTTCTTT. This sequence encodes CASSLSNTEAFF.

This clonotype was observed a few times. The gene calls are TRBV24-1 and TRBJ2-1; 7 bases align to TRBD2. The CDR3 runs to 14 residues. Germline assignment: CDR1 KGHDR and CDR2 SFDVKD. V lost 9 bases to trimming and J lost 3 bases; unmatched junction nucleotides: 7. CDR3 in DNA: TGTGCCACCGGGGACTACCCTGACTACAATGAGCAGTTCTTC. Its protein is CATGDYPDYNEQFF.

The rearrangement uses TRBV20-1 and TRBJ2-7; 8 nucleotides line up with TRBD1. Germline V gene sequence: CDR1 DFQATT, CDR2 SNEGSKA (reference sequence). V gave up 5 bases and J gave up 3 bases; unmatched junction bases: 6. CDR3 size: 13 residues. In DNA form, the CDR3 reads TGCAGTGCTCTGGACAGGGAATTCTACGAGCAGTACTTC. This sequence encodes CSALDREFYEQYF.

This clonotype appeared a few times. The rearrangement uses TRBV7-6 and TRBJ1-5, with unresolved D. CDR1 is SGHVS and CDR2 is FNYEAQ in the germline V gene. The CDR3 length is 12 residues. With 4 bases removed from V and 10 bases from J, the gap between germline ends came to 11 bases. The CDR3 coding sequence is TGTGCCAGCAGCTCCGGCCTCGAACCCCAGCATTTT. It encodes CASSSGLEPQHF.

The chain joins TRBV13 to TRBJ2-4, with 10 bases identical to TRBD2. With V trimmed by 5 bases and J by 0 bases, 19 bases remained unmatched. The CDR3 loop spans 21 amino acids. The germline gives CDR1 PRHDT, CDR2 FYEKMQ (reference sequence). CDR3 sequence reads: CASSAAPPGLADDVAKNIQYF. The CDR3 nucleotides are TGTGCCAGCAGCGCCGCGCCCCCCGGACTAGCGGATGATGTAGCCAAAAACATTCAGTACTTC.

This clonotype was detected a few times. The gene calls are TRBV23-1 and TRBJ2-4, with D hard to call. TRBV23-1 is classed as an ORF, of uncertain function. The CDR3 loop spans 9 amino acids. Deletions cut 3 bases from V and 16 bases from J, with 7 bases between. The CDR3 DNA reads as TGCGCCAGCAGTCACGGGTCTTACTTC. The encoded protein is CASSHGSYF.

Only a few counts were recorded for this clonotype. J is TRBJ2-3 and V is TRBV2; D assignment may be TRBD1 or TRBD2 (5 bases each). This CDR3 spans 16 amino acids. The V gene's germline CDR1 is SNHLY and CDR2 FYNNEI. V shed 4 bases and J shed 3 bases, with 17 bases lying between them. CDR3 coding DNA: TGTGCCAGCAGTGTCGGGGCAGGTGGCGGGACAGATACGCAGTATTTT. Translated: CASSVGAGGGTDTQYF.

The rearrangement joins TRBV20-1 to TRBJ1-1, with 7 bases matching TRBD1. The CDR3 spans 13 residues. CDR1 and CDR2 from the germline V gene are DFQATT and SNEGSKA (reference sequence). V lost 7 bases and J lost 2; bases outside the gene matches: 7. CDR3 sequence (DNA): TGCAGTGAACAGGGGACAGCTAACACTGAAGCTTTCTTT. Its translation: CSEQGTANTEAFF.

This clonotype was recorded a few times. The chain is built from TRBV14 and TRBJ2-1; D is ambiguous. V gave up 3 bases and J gave up 2 bases, with 11 bases separating them. The CDR3 is 15 residues long. The germline gives CDR1 SGHDN, CDR2 FVKESK. In DNA form, the CDR3 reads TGTGCCAGCAGCCAGATCTTCGGAGCCTACAATGAGCAGTTCTTC. Translation gives CASSQIFGAYNEQFF. Looking up the rest from reference TRBV14 and TRBJ2-1 gives the full variable domain: EAGVTQFPSHSVIEKGQTVTLRCDPISGHDNLYWYRRVMGKEIKFLLHFVKESKQDESGMPNNRFLAERTGGTYSTLKVQPAELEDSGVYFCASSQIFGAYNEQFFGPGTRLTVL.

This clonotype turned up a few times. The V and J genes are TRBV2 and TRBJ1-5; D gene ambiguous. Between the trimmed V and J ends, which lost 3 bases and 9 bases, there was a span of 12 bases. In germline, CDR1 is SNHLY, CDR2 FYNNEI. The CDR3 has 13 amino acids. The CDR3 DNA follows: TGTGCCAGCAGTGATGAGAGGGATCGGCCCCAGCATTTT. Translated, it gives CASSDERDRPQHF.

This clonotype was observed many times. The rearrangement links TRBV11-2 to TRBJ1-1, with a weak D call TRBD1 (5 bases). CDR1 is SGHAT and CDR2 is FQNNGV in the germline V gene. The CDR3 is 13 residues long. Deletions cut 1 base from V and 7 bases from J, with 10 bases between. CDR3 nucleotide sequence: TGTGCCAGCAGCTTAGTACAGGATTATGAAGCTTTCTTT. It is translated as CASSLVQDYEAFF.

This clonotype was observed a handful of times. The chain links TRBV7-9 to TRBJ2-1, with D possibly TRBD2 on 5 matching bases. Trimming left V 3 bases short and J 5 bases short, with 11 bases between. Germline lookup yields CDR1 SEHNR and CDR2 FQNEAQ (reference sequence). The CDR3 consists of 14 residues. CDR3 region: CASSFPGVHNEQFF. DNA of the CDR3: TGTGCCAGCAGCTTTCCCGGGGTCCACAATGAGCAGTTCTTC.

This clonotype turned up a few times. The chain uses TRBV27 and TRBJ2-7; 10 bases line up with TRBD2. The germline V gene encodes CDR1 MNHEY and CDR2 SMNVEV (reference sequence). V lost 3 bases, J lost 9 bases, and 8 bases stayed unmatched. There are 14 residues in the CDR3. CDR3 sequence: CASSFGLAGAVQYF. In DNA form, the CDR3 reads TGTGCCAGCAGTTTTGGGCTAGCGGGAGCGGTGCAGTACTTC.

Remarks on this clonotype: Mismatch with germline at one junction end may stem from a read error. This chain's CDR3 is CASNLRQGGTGELFF. CDR3 DNA sequence: TGTGCCAGCAACTTACGACAGGGGGGAACCGGGGAGCTGTTTTTT. The gene calls are TRBV11-2 and TRBJ2-2; TRBD1 agrees at 9 bases. Germline V gene data show CDR1 as SGHAT and CDR2 as FQNNGV. There are 15 residues in the CDR3.

The chain recombines TRBV27 with TRBJ1-1; D might be TRBD1 (5 bases). The germline CDR1 and CDR2 sequences are MNHEY and SMNVEV (reference sequence). This CDR3 is 14 amino acids long. V gave up 4 bases and J gave up 0 bases, with 9 bases separating them. The chain's CDR3 is CASSSGPMNTEAFF. For the CDR3, the DNA is TGTGCCAGCAGTTCGGGACCCATGAACACTGAAGCTTTCTTT.

V and J are TRBV28 and TRBJ2-7; D is unclear. V was clipped by 5 bases and J by 0 bases, with 11 bases between them. This CDR3 spans 14 amino acids. The germline gives CDR1 MDHEN, CDR2 SYDVKM. Here the CDR3 DNA reads TGTGCCAGCAGTACCAACCTAGACTCCTACGAGCAGTACTTC. Translating it yields CASSTNLDSYEQYF.

The rearrangement uses TRBV10-3 and TRBJ1-5; D remains unclear. The CDR3 totals 9 residues. Trimming took 7 bases from V and 6 from J, leaving 1 base between them. Germline lookup yields CDR1 ENHRY and CDR2 SYGVKD. In DNA form, the CDR3 reads TGTGCCATCACTCAGCCCCAGCATTTT. Translation gives CAITQPQHF.

This chain uses TRBV14 with TRBJ2-5, with D hard to call. The V end was cut by 4 bases, the J end by 1 base, with 10 bases between. This CDR3 is built from 14 residues. Germline CDR1 and CDR2: SGHDN and FVKESK. CDR3 DNA sequence: TGTGCCAGCAGCCCACGACCGAGCCAAGAGACCCAGTACTTC. Translated, it gives CASSPRPSQETQYF.

Points on this clonotype: It may be a read error: a sequence one base away is much more abundant. This chain connects TRBV28 to TRBJ2-7; 10 nucleotides line up with TRBD1. CDR3 length equals 13 residues. Germline-derived CDR1 and CDR2 are MDHEN and SYDVKM. CDR3 sequence reads: CASRTGGSNEQYF. In DNA form, the CDR3 reads TGTGCCAGCAGGACAGGGGGCTCCAACGAGCAGTACTTC.

This clonotype was counted a few times. This chain connects TRBV28 to TRBJ1-1, with no clear D. CDR3 length: 16 residues. With 4 bases removed from V and 3 bases from J, the gap between germline ends came to 18 bases. The germline gives CDR1 MDHEN, CDR2 SYDVKM. CDR3: CASSSPAKVGDTEAFF. CDR3 DNA sequence: TGTGCCAGCAGTTCACCTGCGAAGGTGGGAGACACTGAAGCTTTCTTT.